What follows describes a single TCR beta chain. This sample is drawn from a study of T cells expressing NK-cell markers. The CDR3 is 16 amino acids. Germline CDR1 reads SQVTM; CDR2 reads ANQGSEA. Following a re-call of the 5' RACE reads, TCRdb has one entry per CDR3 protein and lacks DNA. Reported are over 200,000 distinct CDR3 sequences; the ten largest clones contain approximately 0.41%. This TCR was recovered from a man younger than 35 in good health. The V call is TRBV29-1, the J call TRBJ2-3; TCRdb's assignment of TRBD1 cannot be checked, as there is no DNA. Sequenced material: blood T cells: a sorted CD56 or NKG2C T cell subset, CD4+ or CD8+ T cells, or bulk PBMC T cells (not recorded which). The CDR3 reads CSVEGVTGRRTDTQYF.